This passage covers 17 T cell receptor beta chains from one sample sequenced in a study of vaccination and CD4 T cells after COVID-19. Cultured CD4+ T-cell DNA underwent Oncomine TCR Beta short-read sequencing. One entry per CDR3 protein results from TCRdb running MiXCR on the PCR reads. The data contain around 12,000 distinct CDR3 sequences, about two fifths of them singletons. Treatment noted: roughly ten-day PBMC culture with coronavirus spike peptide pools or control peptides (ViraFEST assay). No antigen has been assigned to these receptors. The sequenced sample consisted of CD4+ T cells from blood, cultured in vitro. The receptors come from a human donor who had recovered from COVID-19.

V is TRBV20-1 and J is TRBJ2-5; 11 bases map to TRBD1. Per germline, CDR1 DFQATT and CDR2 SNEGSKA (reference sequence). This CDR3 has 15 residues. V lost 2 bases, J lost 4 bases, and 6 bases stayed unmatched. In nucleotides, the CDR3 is TGCAGTGCTAGAAATTCCGGGACAGGGGGAGAGACCCAGTACTTC. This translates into CSARNSGTGGETQYF.

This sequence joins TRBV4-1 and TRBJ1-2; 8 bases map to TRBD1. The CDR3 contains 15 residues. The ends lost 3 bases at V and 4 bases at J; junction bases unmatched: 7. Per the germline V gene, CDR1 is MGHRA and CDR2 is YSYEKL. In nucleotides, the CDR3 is TGCGCCAGCAGCCACCCGGACAGGGAAACCTATGGCTACACCTTC. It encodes CASSHPDRETYGYTF.

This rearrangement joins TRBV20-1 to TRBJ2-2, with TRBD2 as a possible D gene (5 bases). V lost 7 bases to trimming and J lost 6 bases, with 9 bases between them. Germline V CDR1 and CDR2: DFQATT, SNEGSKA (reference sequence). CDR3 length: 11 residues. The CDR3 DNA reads TGCAGTGTTTGGCGGGCCGGGGAGCTGTTTTTT. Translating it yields CSVWRAGELFF.

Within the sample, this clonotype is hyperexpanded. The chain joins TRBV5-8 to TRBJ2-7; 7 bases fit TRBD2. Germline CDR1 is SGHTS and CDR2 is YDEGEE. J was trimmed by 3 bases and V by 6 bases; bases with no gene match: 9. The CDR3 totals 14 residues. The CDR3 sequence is CASTWGRGYYEQYF. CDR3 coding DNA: TGTGCCAGCACCTGGGGGAGGGGCTACTACGAGCAGTACTTC.

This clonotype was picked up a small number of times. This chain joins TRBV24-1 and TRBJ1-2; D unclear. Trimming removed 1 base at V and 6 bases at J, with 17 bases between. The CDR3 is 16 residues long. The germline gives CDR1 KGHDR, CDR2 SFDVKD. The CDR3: CATSDLGGPEPHGYTF. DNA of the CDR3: TGTGCCACCAGTGATTTAGGAGGGCCAGAGCCTCATGGCTACACCTTC.

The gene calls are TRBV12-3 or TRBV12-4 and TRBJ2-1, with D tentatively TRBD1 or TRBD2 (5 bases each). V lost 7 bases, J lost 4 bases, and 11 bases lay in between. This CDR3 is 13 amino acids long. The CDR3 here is CASIRGRYNEQFF. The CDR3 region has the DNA TGTGCCAGCATTCGGGGACGTTACAATGAGCAGTTCTTC.

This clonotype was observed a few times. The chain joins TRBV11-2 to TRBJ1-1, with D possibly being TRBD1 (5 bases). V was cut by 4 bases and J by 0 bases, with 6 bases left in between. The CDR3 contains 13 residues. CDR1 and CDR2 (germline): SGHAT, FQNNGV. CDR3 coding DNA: TGTGCCAGCAGCTCGACAGTGAACACTGAAGCTTTCTTT. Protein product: CASSSTVNTEAFF.

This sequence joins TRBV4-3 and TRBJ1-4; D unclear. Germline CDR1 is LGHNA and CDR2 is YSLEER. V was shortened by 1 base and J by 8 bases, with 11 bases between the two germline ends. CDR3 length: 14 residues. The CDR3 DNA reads TGCGCCAGCAGCCAAGGGTTAGGGAGCGAAAAACTGTTTTTT. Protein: CASSQGLGSEKLFF.

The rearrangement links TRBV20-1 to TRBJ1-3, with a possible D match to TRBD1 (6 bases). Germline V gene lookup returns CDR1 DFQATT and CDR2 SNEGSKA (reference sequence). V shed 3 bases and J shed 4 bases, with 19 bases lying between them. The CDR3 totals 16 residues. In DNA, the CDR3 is TGCAGTGCTAGCCCCTCGGGGGGGCTGAGGGGAAACACCATATATTTT. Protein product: CSASPSGGLRGNTIYF.

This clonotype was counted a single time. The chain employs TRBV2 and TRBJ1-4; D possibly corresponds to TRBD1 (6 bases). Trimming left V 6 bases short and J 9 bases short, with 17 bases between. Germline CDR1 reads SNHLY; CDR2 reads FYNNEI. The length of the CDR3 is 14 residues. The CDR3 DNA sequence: TGTGCCAGCAGGGAACAGGGAGGGTTCAAAAAACTGTTTTTT. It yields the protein CASREQGGFKKLFF.

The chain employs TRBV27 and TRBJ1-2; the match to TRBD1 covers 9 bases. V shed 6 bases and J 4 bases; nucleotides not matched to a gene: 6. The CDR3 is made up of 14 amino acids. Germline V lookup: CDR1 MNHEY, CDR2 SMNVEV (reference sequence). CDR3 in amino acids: CASRRDRDFYGYTF. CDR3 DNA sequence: TGTGCCAGCAGGAGGGACAGGGACTTCTATGGCTACACCTTC.

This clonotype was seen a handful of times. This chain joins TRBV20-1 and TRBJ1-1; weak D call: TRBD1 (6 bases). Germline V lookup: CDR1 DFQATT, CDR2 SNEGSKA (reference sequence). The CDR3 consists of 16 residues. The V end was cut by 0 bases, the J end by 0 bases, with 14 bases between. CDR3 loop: CSARDRQGHMNTEAFF. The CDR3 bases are TGCAGTGCTAGAGATAGGCAGGGGCACATGAACACTGAAGCTTTCTTT.

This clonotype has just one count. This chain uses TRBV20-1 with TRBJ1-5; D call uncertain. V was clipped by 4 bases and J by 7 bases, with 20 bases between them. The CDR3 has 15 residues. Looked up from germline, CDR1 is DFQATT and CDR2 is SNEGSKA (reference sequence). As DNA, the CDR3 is TGCAGTGCTATACGCACAGACTATCCGCAGCAGCCCCAGCATTTT. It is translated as CSAIRTDYPQQPQHF.

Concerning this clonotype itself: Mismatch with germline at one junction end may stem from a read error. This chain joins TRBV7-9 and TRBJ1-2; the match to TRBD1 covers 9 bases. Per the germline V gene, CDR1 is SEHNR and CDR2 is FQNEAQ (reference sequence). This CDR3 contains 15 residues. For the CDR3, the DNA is TGCGCCAGCAGCCAAGAACAGGGGGCGTCTCTGGGCTACACCTTC. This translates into CASSQEQGASLGYTF.

CDR3 residues: CASRGDRGLQAHHTQYF. The CDR3 coding sequence is TGTGCCAGCAGGGGGGACCGGGGACTCCAAGCACACCATACGCAGTATTTT. V gene TRBV7-9 combines with J gene TRBJ2-3, with D tentatively TRBD2 (6 bases). The V end lost 6 bases, the J end lost 7 bases, and 26 bases lay between the germline ends. In germline, CDR1 is SEHNR, CDR2 FQNEAQ (reference sequence). The CDR3 has 17 amino acids.

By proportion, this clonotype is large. CDR3 in DNA: TGTGCCAGCAGCATCCAGGGGGGGTCAGATACGCAGTATTTT. Its translation is CASSIQGGSDTQYF. The V gene is TRBV7-3, the J gene TRBJ2-3, with D tentatively TRBD1 or TRBD2 (7 bases each). The germline CDR1 and CDR2 sequences are SGHTA and FQGTGA. Trimming took 5 bases from V and 4 from J, leaving 13 bases between them. The CDR3 is 14 residues long.

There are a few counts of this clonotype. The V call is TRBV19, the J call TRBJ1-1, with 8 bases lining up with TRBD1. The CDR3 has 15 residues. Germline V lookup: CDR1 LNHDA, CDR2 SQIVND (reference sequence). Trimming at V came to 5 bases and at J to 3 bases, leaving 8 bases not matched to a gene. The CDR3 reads CASSFDRGVDTEAFF. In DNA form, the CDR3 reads TGTGCCAGTAGTTTCGACAGGGGAGTGGACACTGAAGCTTTCTTT.